This record concerns one T cell receptor beta chain sequence. Antigen unknown. The sample is drawn from a study of OX40 agonist ivuxolimab in advanced cancers. Study-level information: As their treatment, patients were administered ivuxolimab, an agonistic anti-OX40 (CD134) antibody. The dose of intravenous ivuxolimab that patients received every 2 weeks ranged from 0.01 to 10 mg/kg.

The table came from immunoSEQ multiplex PCR; TCRdb's copy has only in-frame clones and leaves some out. The profile covers some 140,000 clones, with over 75% appearing a single time and 1.1% taken by the ten largest. Findings of the study overall: With doses of 0.1 to 3.0 mg/kg, CD4+ and CD8+ blood T cells had undergone clonal expansion by week 6. It was not determined which antigens were specifically recognized by the peripheral T cells that had undergone clonal expansion.

This sequence originates from an adult with an advanced solid tumor such as melanoma, head and neck, liver or kidney cancer. The starting material was CD4+ or CD8+ T cells sorted from blood, obtained in a trial of the OX40 agonist ivuxolimab.

This CDR3 is CASSPGTGRATGYTF. CDR3 in DNA: TGTGCCAGCAGCCCGGGGACAGGTAGGGCGACGGGCTACACCTTC. J is TRBJ1-2 and V is TRBV5-6; 8 nucleotides match TRBD1. The germline V gene encodes CDR1 SGHDT and CDR2 YYEEEE. This CDR3 has 15 residues. Losses at the gene ends were 4 bases for V and 8 bases for J; bases not matched to a gene: 13.